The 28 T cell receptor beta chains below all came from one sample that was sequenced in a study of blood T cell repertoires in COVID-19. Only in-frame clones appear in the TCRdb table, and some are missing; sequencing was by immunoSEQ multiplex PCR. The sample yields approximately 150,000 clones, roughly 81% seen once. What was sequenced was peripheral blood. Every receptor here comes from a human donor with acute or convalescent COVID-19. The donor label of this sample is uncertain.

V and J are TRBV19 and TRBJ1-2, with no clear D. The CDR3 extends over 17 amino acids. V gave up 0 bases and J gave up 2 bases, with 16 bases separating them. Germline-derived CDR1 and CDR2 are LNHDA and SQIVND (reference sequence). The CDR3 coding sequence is TGTGCCAGTAGTATAGATGTTTACGGAGTCGGGAACTATGGCTACACCTTC. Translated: CASSIDVYGVGNYGYTF.

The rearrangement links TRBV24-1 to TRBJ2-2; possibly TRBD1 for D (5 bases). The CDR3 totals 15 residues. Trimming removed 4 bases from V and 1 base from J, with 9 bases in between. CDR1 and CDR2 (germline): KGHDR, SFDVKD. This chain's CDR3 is CATSETTENTGELFF. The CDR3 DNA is TGTGCCACCAGTGAGACGACAGAGAACACCGGGGAGCTGTTTTTT.

The CDR3 region has the DNA TGTGCCAGCAGCTTAGATTCGGGACTTCCCCAGTTCTTC. Translating it yields CASSLDSGLPQFF. The rearrangement uses TRBV11-3 and TRBJ2-1; possibly TRBD2 for D (6 bases). The V and J ends lost 0 bases and 13 bases respectively, with 13 bases between them. Per germline, CDR1 SGHNT and CDR2 YENEEA. CDR3 size: 13 residues. The whole variable domain, filled in from reference TRBV11-3 and TRBJ2-1, reads EAGVVQSPRYKIIEKKQPVAFWCNPISGHNTLYWYLQNLGQGPELLIRYENEEAVDDSQLPKDRFSAERLKGVDSTLKIQPAELGDSAVYLCASSLDSGLPQFFGPGTRLTVL.

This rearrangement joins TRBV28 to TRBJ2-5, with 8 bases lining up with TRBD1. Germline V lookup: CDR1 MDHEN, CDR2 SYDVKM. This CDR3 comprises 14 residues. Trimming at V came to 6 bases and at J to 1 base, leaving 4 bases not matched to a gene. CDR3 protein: CASRHTGGQETQYF. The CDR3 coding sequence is TGTGCCAGCAGGCACACAGGGGGCCAAGAGACCCAGTACTTC.

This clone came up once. The CDR3 loop is CASSIRTTYNEQFF. The CDR3 DNA follows: TGTGCCAGTAGTATTCGGACTACCTACAATGAGCAGTTCTTC. The chain is built from TRBV19 and TRBJ2-1, with D possibly TRBD2 on 6 matching bases. This CDR3 contains 14 residues. V shed 3 bases and J shed 2 bases, with 8 bases lying between them. Germline values: CDR1 LNHDA, CDR2 SQIVND (reference sequence).

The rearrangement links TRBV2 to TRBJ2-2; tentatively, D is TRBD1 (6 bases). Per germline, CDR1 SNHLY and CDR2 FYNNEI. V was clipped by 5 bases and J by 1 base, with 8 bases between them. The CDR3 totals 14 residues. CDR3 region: CASSRQVNTGELFF. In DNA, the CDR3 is TGTGCCAGCAGTCGACAGGTGAACACCGGGGAGCTGTTTTTT. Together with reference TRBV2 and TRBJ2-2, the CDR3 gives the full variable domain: EPEVTQTPSHQVTQMGQEVILRCVPISNHLYFYWYRQILGQKVEFLVSFYNNEISEKSEIFDDQFSVERPDGSNFTLKIRSTKLEDSAMYFCASSRQVNTGELFFGEGSRLTVL.

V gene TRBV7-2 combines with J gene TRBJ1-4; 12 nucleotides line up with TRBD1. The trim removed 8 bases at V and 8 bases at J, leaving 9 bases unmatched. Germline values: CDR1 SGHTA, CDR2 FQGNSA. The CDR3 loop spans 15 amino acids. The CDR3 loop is CASAKGDRGREKLFF. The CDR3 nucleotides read TGTGCCAGCGCAAAAGGGGACAGGGGGCGGGAAAAACTGTTTTTT.

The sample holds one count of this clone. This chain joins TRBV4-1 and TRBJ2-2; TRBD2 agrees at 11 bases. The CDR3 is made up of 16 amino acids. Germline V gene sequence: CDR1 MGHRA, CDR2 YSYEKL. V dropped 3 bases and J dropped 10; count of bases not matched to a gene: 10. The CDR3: CASSQTSGIPEEELFF. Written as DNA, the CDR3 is TGCGCCAGCAGCCAGACTAGCGGGATCCCCGAAGAGGAGCTGTTTTTT.

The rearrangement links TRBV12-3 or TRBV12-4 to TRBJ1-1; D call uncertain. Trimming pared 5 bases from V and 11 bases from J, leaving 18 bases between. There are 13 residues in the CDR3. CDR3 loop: CASSPTGPRGAFF. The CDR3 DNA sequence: TGTGCCAGCAGTCCGACCGGGCCACGAGGGGCTTTCTTT.

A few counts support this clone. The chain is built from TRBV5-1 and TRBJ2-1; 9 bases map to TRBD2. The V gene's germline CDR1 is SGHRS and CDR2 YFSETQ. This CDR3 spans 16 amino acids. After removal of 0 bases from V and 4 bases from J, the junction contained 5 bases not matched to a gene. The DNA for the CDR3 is TGCGCCAGCAGCTTGGTGGGGACTAGCAAGTACAATGAGCAGTTCTTC. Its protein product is CASSLVGTSKYNEQFF.

The CDR3 nucleotides are TGTGCCAGCAGTTTCAGGACAGGGCGTCTCACCGGGGAGCTGTTTTTT. This encodes CASSFRTGRLTGELFF. The gene calls are TRBV27 and TRBJ2-2; TRBD1 matches at 8 bases. The germline V gene encodes CDR1 MNHEY and CDR2 SMNVEV (reference sequence). This CDR3 has 16 residues. V lost 3 bases, J lost 4 bases, and 7 bases stayed unmatched.

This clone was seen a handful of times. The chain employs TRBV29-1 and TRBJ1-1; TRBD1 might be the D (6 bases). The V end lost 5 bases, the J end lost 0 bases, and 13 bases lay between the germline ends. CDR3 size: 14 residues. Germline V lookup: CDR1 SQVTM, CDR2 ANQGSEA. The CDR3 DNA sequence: TGCAGCGTTCGACTACAGGGACTGAACACTGAAGCTTTCTTT. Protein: CSVRLQGLNTEAFF.

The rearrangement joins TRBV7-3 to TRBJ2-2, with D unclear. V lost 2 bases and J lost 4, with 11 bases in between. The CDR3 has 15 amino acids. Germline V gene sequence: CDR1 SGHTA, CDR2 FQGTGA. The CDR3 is CASSLLSTPTGELFF. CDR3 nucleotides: TGTGCCAGCAGCTTACTATCCACGCCCACCGGGGAGCTGTTTTTT.

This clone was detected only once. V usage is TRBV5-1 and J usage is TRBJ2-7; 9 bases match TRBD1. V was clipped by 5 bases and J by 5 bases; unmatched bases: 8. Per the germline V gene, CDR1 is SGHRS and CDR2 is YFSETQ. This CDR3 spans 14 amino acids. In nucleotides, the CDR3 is TGCGCCAGCAGGGGACAGGGTAATATCGACGAGCAGTACTTC. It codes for CASRGQGNIDEQYF.

CDR3: CASSYRYRRDRHGYTF. CDR3 sequence (DNA): TGTGCCAGCAGTTACCGATACCGCCGGGACAGGCATGGCTACACCTTC. The chain has TRBV6-5 and TRBJ1-2; the match to TRBD1 covers 8 bases. Germline trimming cut 2 bases from V and 6 bases from J; bases unmatched to any gene: 11. The CDR3 covers 16 residues. The germline V gene encodes CDR1 MNHEY and CDR2 SVGAGI.

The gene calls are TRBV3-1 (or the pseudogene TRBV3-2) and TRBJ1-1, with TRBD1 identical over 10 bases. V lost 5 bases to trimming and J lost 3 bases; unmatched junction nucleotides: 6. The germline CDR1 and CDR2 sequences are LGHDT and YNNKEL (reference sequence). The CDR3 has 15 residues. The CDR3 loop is CASSTDRGRDTEAFF. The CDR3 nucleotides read TGTGCCAGCAGCACGGACAGGGGGAGGGACACTGAAGCTTTCTTT.

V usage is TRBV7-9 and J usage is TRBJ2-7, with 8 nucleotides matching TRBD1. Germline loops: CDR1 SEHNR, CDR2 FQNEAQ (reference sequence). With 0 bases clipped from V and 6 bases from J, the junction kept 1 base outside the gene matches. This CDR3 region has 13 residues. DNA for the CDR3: TGTGCCAGCAGCTTAGCGGACAGGGTCGAGCAGTACTTC. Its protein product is CASSLADRVEQYF.

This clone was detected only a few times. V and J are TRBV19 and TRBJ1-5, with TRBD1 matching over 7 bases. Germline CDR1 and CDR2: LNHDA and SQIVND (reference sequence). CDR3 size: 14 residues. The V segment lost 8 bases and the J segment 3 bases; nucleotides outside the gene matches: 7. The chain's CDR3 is CASHNRGLNQPQHF. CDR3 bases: TGTGCCAGTCACAACAGGGGACTCAATCAGCCCCAGCATTTT.

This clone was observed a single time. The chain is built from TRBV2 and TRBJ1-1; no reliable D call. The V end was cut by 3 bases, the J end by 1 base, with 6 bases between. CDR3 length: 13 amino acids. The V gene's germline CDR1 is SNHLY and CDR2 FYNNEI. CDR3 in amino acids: CASSESRNTEAFF. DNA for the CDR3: TGTGCCAGCAGTGAGTCCAGGAACACTGAAGCTTTCTTT.

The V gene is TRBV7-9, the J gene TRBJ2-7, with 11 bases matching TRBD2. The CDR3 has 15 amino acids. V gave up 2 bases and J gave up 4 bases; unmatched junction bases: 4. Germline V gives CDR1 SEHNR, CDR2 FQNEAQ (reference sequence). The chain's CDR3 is CASSLRSGGAYEQYF. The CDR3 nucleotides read TGTGCCAGCAGCTTACGTAGCGGGGGGGCTTACGAGCAGTACTTC.

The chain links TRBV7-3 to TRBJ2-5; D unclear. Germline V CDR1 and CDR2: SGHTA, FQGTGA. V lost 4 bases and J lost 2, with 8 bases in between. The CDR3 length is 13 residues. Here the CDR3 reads CASSSGPQETQYF. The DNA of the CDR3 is TGTGCCAGCAGCTCCGGTCCGCAAGAGACCCAGTACTTC.

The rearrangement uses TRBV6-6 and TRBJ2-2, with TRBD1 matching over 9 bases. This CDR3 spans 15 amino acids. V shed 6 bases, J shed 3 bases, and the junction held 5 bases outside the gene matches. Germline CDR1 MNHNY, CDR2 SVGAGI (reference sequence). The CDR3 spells CASRPGTGYTGELFF. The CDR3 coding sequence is TGTGCCAGCAGACCCGGGACAGGGTACACCGGGGAGCTGTTTTTT.

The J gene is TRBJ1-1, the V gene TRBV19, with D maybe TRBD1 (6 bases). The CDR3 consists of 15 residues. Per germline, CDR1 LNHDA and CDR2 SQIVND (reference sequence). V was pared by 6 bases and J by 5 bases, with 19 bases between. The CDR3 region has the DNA TGTGCCAGTAGAACCGGACAGCTGTTGGGGACTGAAGCTTTCTTT. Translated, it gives CASRTGQLLGTEAFF.

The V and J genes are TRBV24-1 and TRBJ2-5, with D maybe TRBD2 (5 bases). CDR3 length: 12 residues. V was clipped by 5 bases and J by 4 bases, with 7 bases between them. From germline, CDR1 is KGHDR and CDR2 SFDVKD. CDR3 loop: CATSAEGETQYF. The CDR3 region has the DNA TGTGCCACCAGTGCAGAGGGAGAGACCCAGTACTTC.

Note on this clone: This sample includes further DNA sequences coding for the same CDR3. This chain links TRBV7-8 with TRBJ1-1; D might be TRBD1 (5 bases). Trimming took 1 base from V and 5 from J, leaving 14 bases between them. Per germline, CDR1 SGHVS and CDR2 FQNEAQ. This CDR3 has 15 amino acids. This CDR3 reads CASSLGGGVGTEAFF. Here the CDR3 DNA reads TGTGCCAGCAGCTTAGGGGGAGGGGTTGGGACTGAAGCTTTCTTT.

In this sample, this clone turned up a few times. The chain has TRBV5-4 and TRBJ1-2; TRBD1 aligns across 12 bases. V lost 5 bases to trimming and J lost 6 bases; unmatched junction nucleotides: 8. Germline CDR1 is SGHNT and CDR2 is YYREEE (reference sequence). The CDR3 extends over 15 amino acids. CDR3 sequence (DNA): TGTGCCAGCAGGTCGGGACAGGGGGCCCTAAATGGCTACACCTTC. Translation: CASRSGQGALNGYTF.

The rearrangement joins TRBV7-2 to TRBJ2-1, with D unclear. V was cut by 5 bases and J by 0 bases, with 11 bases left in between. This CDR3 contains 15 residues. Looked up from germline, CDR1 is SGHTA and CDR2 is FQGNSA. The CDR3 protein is CASSLGAYSYNEQFF. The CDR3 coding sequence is TGTGCCAGCAGCCTTGGAGCCTACTCCTACAATGAGCAGTTCTTC.

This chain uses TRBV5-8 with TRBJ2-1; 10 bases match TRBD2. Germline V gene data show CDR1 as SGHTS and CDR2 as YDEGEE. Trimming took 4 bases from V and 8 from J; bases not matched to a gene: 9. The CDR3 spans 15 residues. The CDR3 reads CASSLRASGRDEQFF. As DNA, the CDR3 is TGTGCCAGCAGCCTGAGGGCTAGCGGGAGAGATGAGCAGTTCTTC.